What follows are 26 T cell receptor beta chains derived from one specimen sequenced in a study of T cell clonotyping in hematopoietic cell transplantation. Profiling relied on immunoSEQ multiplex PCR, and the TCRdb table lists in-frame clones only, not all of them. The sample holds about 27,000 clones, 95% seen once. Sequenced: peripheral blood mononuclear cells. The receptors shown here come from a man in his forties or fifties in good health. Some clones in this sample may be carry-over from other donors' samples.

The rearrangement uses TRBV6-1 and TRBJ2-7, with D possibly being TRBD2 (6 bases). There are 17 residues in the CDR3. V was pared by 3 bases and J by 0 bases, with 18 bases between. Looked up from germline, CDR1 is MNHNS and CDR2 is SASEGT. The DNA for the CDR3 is TGTGCCAGCAGTGACCCCGGAGGGACGGGGAGCTCCTACGAGCAGTACTTC. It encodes CASSDPGGTGSSYEQYF.

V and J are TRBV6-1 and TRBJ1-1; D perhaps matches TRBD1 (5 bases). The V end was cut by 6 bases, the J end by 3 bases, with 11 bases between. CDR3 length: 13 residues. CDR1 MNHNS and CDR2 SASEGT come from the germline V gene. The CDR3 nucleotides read TGTGCCAGCAGCCAGGGAAAGGACACTGAAGCTTTCTTT. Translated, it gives CASSQGKDTEAFF.

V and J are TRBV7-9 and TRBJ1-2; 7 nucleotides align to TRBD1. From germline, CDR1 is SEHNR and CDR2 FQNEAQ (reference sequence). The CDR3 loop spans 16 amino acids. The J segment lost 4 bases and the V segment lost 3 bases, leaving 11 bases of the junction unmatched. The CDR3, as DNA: TGTGCCAGCAGCTTTGTGCTAGGGGGCGCAGGCTATGGCTACACCTTC. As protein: CASSFVLGGAGYGYTF.

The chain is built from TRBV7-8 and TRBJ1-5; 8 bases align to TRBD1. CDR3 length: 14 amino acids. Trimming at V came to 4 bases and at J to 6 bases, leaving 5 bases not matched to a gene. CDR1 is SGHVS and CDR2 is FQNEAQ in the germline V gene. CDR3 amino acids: CASSSTGGSQPQHF. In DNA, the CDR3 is TGTGCCAGCAGCTCTACAGGGGGGAGTCAGCCCCAGCATTTT.

CDR3 sequence (DNA): TGCGCCAGCAGCTTTTATACACGGAACACTGAAGCTTTCTTT. Translating gives CASSFYTRNTEAFF. V and J are TRBV5-1 and TRBJ1-1, with D hard to call. Germline V gene lookup returns CDR1 SGHRS and CDR2 YFSETQ. The CDR3 has 14 amino acids. V dropped 2 bases and J dropped 1 base, with 9 bases sitting between them. The full variable domain, with the rest looked up from reference TRBV5-1 and TRBJ1-1, is KAGVTQTPRYLIKTRGQQVTLSCSPISGHRSVSWYQQTPGQGLQFLFEYFSETQRNKGNFPGRFSGRQFSNSRSEMNVSTLELGDSALYLCASSFYTRNTEAFFGQGTRLTVV.

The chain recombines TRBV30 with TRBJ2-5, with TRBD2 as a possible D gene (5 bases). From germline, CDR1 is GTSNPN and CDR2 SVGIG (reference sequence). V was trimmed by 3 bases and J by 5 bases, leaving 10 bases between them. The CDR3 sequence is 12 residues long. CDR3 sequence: CAWSLGGETQYF. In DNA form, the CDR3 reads TGTGCCTGGAGCCTCGGCGGGGAGACCCAGTACTTC.

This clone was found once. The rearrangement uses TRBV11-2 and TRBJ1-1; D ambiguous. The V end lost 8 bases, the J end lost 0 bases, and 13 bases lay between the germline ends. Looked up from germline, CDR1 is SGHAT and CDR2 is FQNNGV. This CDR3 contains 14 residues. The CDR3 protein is CASENSGLNTEAFF. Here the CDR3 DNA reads TGTGCCAGCGAAAATTCGGGCCTGAACACTGAAGCTTTCTTT.

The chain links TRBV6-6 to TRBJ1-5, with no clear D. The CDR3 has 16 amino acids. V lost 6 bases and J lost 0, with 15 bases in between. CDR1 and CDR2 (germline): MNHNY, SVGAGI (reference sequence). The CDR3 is CASRNAQDYSNQPQHF. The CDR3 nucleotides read TGTGCCAGCAGGAATGCGCAGGATTATAGCAATCAGCCCCAGCATTTT.

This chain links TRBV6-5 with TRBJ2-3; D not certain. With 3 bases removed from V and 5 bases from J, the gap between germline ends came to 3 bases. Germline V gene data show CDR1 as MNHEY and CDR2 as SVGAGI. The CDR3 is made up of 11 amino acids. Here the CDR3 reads CASSYLDTQYF. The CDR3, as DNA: TGTGCCAGCAGTTATTTAGATACGCAGTATTTT.

The CDR3 protein is CASSRTGVGETQYF. In DNA form, the CDR3 reads TGTGCCAGCAGCCGAACAGGGGTGGGAGAGACCCAGTACTTC. The J gene is TRBJ2-5, the V gene TRBV7-7, with 7 positions matching TRBD1. This CDR3 is 14 amino acids long. Germline assignment: CDR1 SSHAT and CDR2 FNYEAQ (reference sequence). The junction had 7 bases not matched to a gene; V was cut back by 5 bases and J by 4 bases.

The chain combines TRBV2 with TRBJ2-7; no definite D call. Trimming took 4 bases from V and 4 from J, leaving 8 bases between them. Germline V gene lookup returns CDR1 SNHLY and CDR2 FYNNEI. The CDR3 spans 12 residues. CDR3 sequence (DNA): TGTGCCAGCAGTGTCCAGGCTTACGAGCAGTACTTC. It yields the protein CASSVQAYEQYF.

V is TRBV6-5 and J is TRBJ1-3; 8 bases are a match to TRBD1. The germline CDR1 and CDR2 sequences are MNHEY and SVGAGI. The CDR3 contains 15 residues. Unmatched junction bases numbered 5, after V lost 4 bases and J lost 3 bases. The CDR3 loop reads CASSLGQEIGNTIYF. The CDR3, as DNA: TGTGCCAGCAGTTTGGGACAGGAGATTGGAAACACCATATATTTT.

CDR3 coding DNA: TGTGCCAGCAGGGCACAGGGGGTCGGGGAGACCCAGTACTTC. It is translated as CASRAQGVGETQYF. The V and J genes are TRBV6-5 and TRBJ2-5; 8 positions match TRBD1. Looked up from germline, CDR1 is MNHEY and CDR2 is SVGAGI. J gave up 5 bases and V 6 bases, and 8 bases lay outside the gene matches. The CDR3 spans 14 residues.

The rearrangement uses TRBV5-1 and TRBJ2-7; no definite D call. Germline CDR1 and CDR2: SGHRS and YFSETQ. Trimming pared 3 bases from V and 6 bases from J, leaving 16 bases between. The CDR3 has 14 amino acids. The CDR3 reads CASSSDGGSGEQYF. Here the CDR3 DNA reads TGCGCCAGCAGCTCGGACGGTGGTAGTGGCGAGCAGTACTTC.

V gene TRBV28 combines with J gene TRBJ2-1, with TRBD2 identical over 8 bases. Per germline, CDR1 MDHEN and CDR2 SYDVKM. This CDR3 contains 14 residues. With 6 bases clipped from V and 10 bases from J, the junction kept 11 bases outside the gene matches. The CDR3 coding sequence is TGTGCCAGCAGCCCCCCCCCGGGGGGGCTGGAGCAGTTCTTC. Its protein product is CASSPPPGGLEQFF.

The CDR3 is CASSQDWTIGQYNSPLHF. The CDR3 region has the DNA TGTGCCAGCAGCCAAGACTGGACCATTGGACAGTATAATTCACCCCTCCACTTT. The gene calls are TRBV14 and TRBJ1-6; TRBD1 might be the D (6 bases). The CDR3 spans 18 residues. Deletions cut 0 bases from V and 4 bases from J, with 16 bases between. Germline V gene data show CDR1 as SGHDN and CDR2 as FVKESK.

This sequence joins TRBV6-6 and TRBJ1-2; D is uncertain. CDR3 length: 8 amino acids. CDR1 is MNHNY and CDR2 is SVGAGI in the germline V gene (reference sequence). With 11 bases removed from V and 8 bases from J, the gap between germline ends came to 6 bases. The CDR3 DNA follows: TGTGCCTCAGGAGGCTACACCTTC. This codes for CASGGYTF.

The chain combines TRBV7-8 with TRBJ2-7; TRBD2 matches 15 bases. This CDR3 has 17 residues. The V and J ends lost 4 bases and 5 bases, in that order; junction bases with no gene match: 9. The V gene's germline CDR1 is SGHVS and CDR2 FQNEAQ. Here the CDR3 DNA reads TGTGCCAGCAGCTCCCCCGGGACTAGCGGGGGGTACAACGAGCAGTACTTC. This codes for CASSSPGTSGGYNEQYF.

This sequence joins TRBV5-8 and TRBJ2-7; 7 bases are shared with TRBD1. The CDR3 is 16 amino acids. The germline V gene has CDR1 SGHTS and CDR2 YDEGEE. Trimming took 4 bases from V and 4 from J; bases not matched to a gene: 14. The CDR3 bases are TGTGCCAGCAGCATCCGGACAGGCGCGCCGGGATACGAGCAGTACTTC. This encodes CASSIRTGAPGYEQYF.

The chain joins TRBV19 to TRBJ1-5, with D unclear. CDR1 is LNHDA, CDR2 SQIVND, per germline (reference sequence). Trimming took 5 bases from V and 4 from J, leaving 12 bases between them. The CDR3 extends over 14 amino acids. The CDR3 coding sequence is TGTGCCAGTAGTTTTTTAGCCCGGAATCAGCCCCAGCATTTT. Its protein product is CASSFLARNQPQHF.

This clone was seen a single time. The chain's CDR3 is CASHGPGSLNSPLHF. The CDR3 DNA reads TGTGCCTCTCACGGGCCCGGTTCCCTTAATTCACCCCTCCACTTT. This chain joins TRBV30 and TRBJ1-6; no clear D gene. CDR3 length: 15 residues. The germline V and J ends were trimmed by 7 bases and 6 bases, with 19 bases remaining between them. CDR1 GTSNPN and CDR2 SVGIG come from the germline V gene (reference sequence).

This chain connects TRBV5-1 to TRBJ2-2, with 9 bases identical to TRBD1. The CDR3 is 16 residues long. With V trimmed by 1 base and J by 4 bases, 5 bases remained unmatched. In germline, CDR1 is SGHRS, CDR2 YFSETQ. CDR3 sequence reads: CASSLKYRGPTGELFF. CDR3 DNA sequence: TGCGCCAGCAGCTTGAAGTACAGGGGGCCCACCGGGGAGCTGTTTTTT.

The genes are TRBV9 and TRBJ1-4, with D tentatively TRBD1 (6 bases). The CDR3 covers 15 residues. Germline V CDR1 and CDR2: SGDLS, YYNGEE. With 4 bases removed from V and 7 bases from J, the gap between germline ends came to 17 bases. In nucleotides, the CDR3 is TGTGCCAGCAGCCCCAGCGGACAGTGGAGTGAAAAACTGTTTTTT. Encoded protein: CASSPSGQWSEKLFF.

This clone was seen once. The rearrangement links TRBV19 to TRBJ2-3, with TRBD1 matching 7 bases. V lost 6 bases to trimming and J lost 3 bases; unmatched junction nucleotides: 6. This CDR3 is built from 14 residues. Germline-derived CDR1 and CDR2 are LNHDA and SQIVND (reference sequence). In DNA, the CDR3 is TGTGCCAGTAGAAACAGGGGAGATACAGATACGCAGTATTTT. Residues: CASRNRGDTDTQYF.

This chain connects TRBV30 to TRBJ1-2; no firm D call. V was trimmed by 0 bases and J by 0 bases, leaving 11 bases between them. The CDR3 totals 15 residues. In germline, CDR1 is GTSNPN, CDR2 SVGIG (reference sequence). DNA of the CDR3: TGTGCCTGGAGTGTACTGGGGTTAGCTAACTATGGCTACACCTTC. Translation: CAWSVLGLANYGYTF. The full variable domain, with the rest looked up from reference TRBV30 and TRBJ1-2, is SQTIHQWPATLVQPVGSPLSLECTVEGTSNPNLYWYRQAAGRGLQLLFYSVGIGQISSEVPQNLSASRPQDRQFILSSKKLLLSDSGFYLCAWSVLGLANYGYTFGSGTRLTVV.

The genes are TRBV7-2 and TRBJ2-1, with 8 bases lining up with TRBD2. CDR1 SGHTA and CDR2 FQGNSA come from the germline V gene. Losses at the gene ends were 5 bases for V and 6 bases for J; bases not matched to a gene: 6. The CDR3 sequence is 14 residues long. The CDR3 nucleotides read TGTGCCAGCAGCCCCGGGGGGGCCCGCAATGAGCAGTTCTTC. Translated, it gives CASSPGGARNEQFF.